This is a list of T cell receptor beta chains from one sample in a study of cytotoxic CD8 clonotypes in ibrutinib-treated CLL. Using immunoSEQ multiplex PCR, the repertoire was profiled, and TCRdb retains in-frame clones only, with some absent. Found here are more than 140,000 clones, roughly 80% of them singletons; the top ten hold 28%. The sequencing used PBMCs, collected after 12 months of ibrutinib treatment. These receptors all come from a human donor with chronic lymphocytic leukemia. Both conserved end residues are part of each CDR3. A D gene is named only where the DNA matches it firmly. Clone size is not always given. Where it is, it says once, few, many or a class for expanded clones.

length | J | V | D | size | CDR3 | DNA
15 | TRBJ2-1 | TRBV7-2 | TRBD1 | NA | CASSKGAIRNNEQFF | TGTGCCAGCAGCAAGGGGGCAATAAGGAACAATGAGCAGTTCTTC
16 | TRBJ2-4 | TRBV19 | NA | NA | CASSNSVLLAKNIQYF | TGTGCCAGTAGCAACTCGGTCCTACTAGCCAAAAACATTCAGTACTTC
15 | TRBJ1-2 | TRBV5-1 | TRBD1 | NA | CASSEQGKGLYGYTF | TGCGCCAGCAGCGAACAGGGGAAGGGACTCTATGGCTACACCTTC
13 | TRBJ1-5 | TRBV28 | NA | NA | CASMGGDNQPQHF | TGTGCCAGCATGGGGGGGGACAATCAGCCCCAGCATTTT
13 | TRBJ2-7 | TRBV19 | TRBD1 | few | CASSKGQGYEQYF | TGTGCCAGTAGTAAGGGACAGGGTTACGAGCAGTACTTC
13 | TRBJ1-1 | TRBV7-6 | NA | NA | CASSPNRDTEAFF | TGTGCCAGCAGTCCAAACAGGGACACTGAAGCTTTCTTT
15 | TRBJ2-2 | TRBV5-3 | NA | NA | CARSLERGNTGELFF | TGTGCCAGAAGCTTGGAACGGGGAAACACCGGGGAGCTGTTTTTT
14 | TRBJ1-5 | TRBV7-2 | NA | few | CASSLAIQNQPQHF | TGTGCCAGCAGCTTAGCAATACAGAATCAGCCCCAGCATTTT
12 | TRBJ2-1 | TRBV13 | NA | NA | CASSLTGDEQFF | TGTGCCAGCAGCTTAACAGGAGACGAGCAGTTCTTC
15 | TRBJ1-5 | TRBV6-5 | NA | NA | CASSYLRNSNQPQHF | TGTGCCAGCAGTTACCTCCGAAATAGCAATCAGCCCCAGCATTTT
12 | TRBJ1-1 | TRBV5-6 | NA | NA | CASSFTNTEAFF | TGTGCCAGCAGCTTCACTAACACTGAAGCTTTCTTT
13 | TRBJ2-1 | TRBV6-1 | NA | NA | CASSTEGYNEQFF | TGTGCCAGCAGTACAGAGGGCTACAATGAGCAGTTCTTC
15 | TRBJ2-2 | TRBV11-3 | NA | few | CASSPRATNTGELFF | TGTGCCAGCAGTCCCCGTGCCACGAACACCGGGGAGCTGTTTTTT
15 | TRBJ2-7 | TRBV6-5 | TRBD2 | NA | CASSYTGGGDYEQYF | TGTGCCAGCAGTTACACGGGCGGGGGGGACTACGAGCAGTACTTC
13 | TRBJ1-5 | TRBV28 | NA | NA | CASSLQFGEPQHF | TGTGCCAGCAGTTTACAGTTTGGGGAGCCCCAGCATTTT
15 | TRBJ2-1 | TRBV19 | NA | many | CASSIGQSSYNEQFF | TGTGCCAGTAGTATTGGGCAGAGCTCCTACAATGAGCAGTTCTTC
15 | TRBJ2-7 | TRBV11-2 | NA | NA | CASSSIVLLGYEQYF | TGTGCCAGCAGCTCGATCGTACTTCTGGGCTACGAGCAGTACTTC
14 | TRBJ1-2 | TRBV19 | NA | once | CASSGSAVSYGYTF | TGTGCCAGTAGTGGCTCGGCCGTTAGCTATGGCTACACCTTC
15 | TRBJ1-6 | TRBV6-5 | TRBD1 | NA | CASFLGQGVGSPLHF | TGTGCCAGCTTTCTAGGACAGGGGGTCGGTTCACCCCTCCACTTT
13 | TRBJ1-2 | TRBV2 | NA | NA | CASSTGTVYGYTF | TGTGCCAGCAGTACTGGGACGGTCTATGGCTACACCTTC
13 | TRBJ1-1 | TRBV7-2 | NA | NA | CASSLVAGTEAFF | TGTGCCAGCAGCTTAGTAGCCGGCACTGAAGCTTTCTTT
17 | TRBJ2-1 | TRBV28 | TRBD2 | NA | CASSLGLAGPSYNEQFF | TGTGCCAGCAGTTTAGGTCTAGCGGGACCCTCCTACAATGAGCAGTTCTTC
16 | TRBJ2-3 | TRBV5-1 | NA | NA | CASSLDIGGATDTQYF | TGCGCCAGCAGCTTGGATATCGGGGGCGCGACAGATACGCAGTATTTT
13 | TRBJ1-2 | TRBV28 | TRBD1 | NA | CASSGDRVGGYTF | TGTGCCAGCAGTGGGGACAGGGTCGGTGGCTACACCTTC
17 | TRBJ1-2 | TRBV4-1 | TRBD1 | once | CASSQDPWDRANYGYTF | TGCGCCAGCAGCCAAGATCCCTGGGACAGAGCTAACTATGGCTACACCTTC
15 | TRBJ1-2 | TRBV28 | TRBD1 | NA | CASRMGGQGPGGYTF | TGTGCCAGCAGAATGGGAGGACAGGGCCCGGGAGGCTACACCTTC